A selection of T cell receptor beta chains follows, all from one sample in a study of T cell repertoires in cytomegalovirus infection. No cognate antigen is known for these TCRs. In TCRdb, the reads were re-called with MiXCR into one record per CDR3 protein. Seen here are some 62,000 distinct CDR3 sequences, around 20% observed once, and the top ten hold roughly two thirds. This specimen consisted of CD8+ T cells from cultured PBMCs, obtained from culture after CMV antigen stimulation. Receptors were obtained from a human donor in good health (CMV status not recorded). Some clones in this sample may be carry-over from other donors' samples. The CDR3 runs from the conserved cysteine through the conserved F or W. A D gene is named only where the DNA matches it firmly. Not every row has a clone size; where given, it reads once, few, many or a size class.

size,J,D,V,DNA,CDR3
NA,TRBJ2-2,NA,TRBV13,TGTGCCAGCAGCTTAGACAGGGGAGGGACCGGGGAGCTGTTTTTT,CASSLDRGGTGELFF
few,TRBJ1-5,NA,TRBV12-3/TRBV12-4,TGTGCCAGCAGTTTCTCGTACAATCAGCCCCAGCATTTT,CASSFSYNQPQHF
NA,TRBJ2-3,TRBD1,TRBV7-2,TGTGCCAGCAGCTTCAAAGCCCCCAGGGGGAGCACAGATACGCAGTATTTT,CASSFKAPRGSTDTQYF
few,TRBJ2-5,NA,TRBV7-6,TGTGCCAGCAGCTGGCCCTCTTCCGAGACCCAGTACTTC,CASSWPSSETQYF
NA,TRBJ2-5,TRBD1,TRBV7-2,TGTGCCAGCAGCCCGGACAGGGGGGAGGACCAAGAGACCCAGTACTTC,CASSPDRGEDQETQYF
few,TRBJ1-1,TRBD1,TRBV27,TGTGCCAGCGGTCCACCGGGACAGCGGGAAGCTTTCTTT,CASGPPGQREAFF
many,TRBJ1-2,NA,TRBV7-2,TGTGCCAGCAGCCTAACCCTTAGAGATTGGTATGGCTACACCTTC,CASSLTLRDWYGYTF
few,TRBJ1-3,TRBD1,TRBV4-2,TGTGCCAGCAGCCAAGATAGGGACAGAATGATCCCAGGCAACACCATATATTTT,CASSQDRDRMIPGNTIYF
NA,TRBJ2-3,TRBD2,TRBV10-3,TGTGCCATCAGCACCTCCGGGACTAGGGGTCGGCCTGGCACAGATACGCAGTATTTT,CAISTSGTRGRPGTDTQYF
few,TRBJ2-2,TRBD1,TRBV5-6,TGTGCCAGCAGCCCGGACAGGGTGAACACCGGGGAGCTGTTTTTT,CASSPDRVNTGELFF
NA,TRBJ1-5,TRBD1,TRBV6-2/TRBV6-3,TGTGCCAGCAAACTCCAGGGGACAGGCTTTTTTAGCAATCAGCCCCAGCATTTT,CASKLQGTGFFSNQPQHF
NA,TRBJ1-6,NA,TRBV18,TGTGCCAGCTCACAAACAAGTTGTTGTGCCGAAAATTCACCCCTCCACTTT,CASSQTSCCAENSPLHF
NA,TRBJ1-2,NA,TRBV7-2,TGTGCCAGCACCTATTGGGAGGCGAAGGGCTACACCTTC,CASTYWEAKGYTF
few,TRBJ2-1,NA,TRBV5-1,TGCGCCAGCAGCTGGTCTGGGGCGTTCTCCTACAATGAGCAGTTCTTC,CASSWSGAFSYNEQFF
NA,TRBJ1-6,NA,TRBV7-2,TGTGCCAGCAGCTCAGGGGAGGGCTATAATTCACCCCTCCACTTT,CASSSGEGYNSPLHF
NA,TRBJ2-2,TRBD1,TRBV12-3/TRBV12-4,TGTGCCAGCAGAACCGGGACAGGGGTAACCGGGGAGCTGTTTTTT,CASRTGTGVTGELFF
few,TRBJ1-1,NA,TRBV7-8,TGTGCCAGCGGTCCTAGGGTGAACACTGAAGCTTTCTTT,CASGPRVNTEAFF
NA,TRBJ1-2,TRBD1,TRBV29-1,TGCAGCGTTGAACAAGGGGGCGACTATGGCTACACCTTC,CSVEQGGDYGYTF
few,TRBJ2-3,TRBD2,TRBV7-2,TGTGCCAGCAGATCTAGCGGGGGGGCCAGGGATACGCAGTATTTT,CASRSSGGARDTQYF
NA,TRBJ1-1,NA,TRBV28,TGTGCCAGCAGTTTCGGCGGGGGCTCCACTGAAGCTTTCTTT,CASSFGGGSTEAFF